The sequence of this T cell receptor (beta chain) was determined in a study of regulatory T cells in long-lasting Graves disease. V shed 4 bases, J shed 1 base, and the junction held 6 bases outside the gene matches. Germline lookup yields CDR1 DFQATT and CDR2 SNEGSKA (reference sequence). This CDR3 has 14 residues. The time point: persistent/refractory GD, antithyroid drugs over 5 years with positive TRAb. Generation of the TCR library employed RNA extracted from PBMCs. This clonotype was seen many times. iRepertoire HTBI primers and Arm-PCR of CDR3 regions built TCR beta libraries. From the multiplex PCR reads, TCRdb called clonotypes with MiXCR, one entry per CDR3 protein. The sample holds a few hundred thousand distinct CDR3 sequences; about a quarter are singletons and the top ten take about a quarter.

This material consisted of peripheral blood mononuclear cells (PBMCs), taken when the disease was refractory, from a patient treated with antithyroid drugs. The TCR was taken from a female donor with Graves disease. The chain uses TRBV20-1 and TRBJ2-5; TRBD1 matches 7 bases. In nucleotides, the CDR3 is TGCAGTGCTATCTCGGGACAGTTCCAAGAGACCCAGTACTTC. This translates into CSAISGQFQETQYF.